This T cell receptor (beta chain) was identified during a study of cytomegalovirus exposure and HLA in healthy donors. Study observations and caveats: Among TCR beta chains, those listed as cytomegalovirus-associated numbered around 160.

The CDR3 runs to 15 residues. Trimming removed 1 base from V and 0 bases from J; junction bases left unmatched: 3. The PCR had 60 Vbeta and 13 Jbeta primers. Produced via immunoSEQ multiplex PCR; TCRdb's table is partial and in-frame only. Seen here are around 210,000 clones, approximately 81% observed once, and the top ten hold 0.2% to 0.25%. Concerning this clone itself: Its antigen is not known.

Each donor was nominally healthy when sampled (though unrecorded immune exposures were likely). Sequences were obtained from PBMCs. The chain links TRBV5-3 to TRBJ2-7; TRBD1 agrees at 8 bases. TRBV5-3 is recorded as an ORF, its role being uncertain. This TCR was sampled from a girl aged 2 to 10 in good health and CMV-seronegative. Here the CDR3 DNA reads TGTGCCAGAAGCTTGACAGGGGGTGTCTCCTACGAGCAGTACTTC. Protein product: CARSLTGGVSYEQYF.